This TCR beta chain was captured by sequencing in a study of technical replicates of blood from a handful of donors (dated by TCRdb to about 2017). On this clone itself: No antigen is known for it. No base quality information exists; no much larger clone differs at one position.

The receptor library was made with the immunoSEQ multiplex PCR assay. Imported from immuneACCESS, the table was reduced by TCRdb to in-frame sequences with V and J called. These copies leave out some clones; in studies compared against another copy, an unresolved V gene accounts for under half, and the cause of the remainder is not known. For this sample the table gives more than 75,000 clones, of which around 90% were detected only once. The biggest ten clones account for roughly 0.25% of the sample. Measured from the cysteine to the phenylalanine, the CDR3 is 15 residues long. Only CDR3 DNA is held: 45 bases, read in frame from base 1. Per the germline V gene, MNHNS is the CDR1 and SASEGT is the CDR2. Compared with germline, V lacks 2 bases and J lacks 1 base; bases without a gene match: 5.

The clonotype originates from a human donor in good health. The chain is made from TRBV6-1 and TRBJ2-7; 7 bases in between match TRBD1. Source material: T cells isolated from PBMCs. The CDR3 in this case is CASSEIDRASYEQYF. In nucleotide form, the sequence is TGTGCCAGCAGTGAAATAGACAGGGCGTCCTACGAGCAGTACTTC.